A single sample is the source of the 2 T cell receptor beta chains below, sequenced in a study of beta chain features in type 1 diabetes. cDNA synthesis used the whole RNA isolate, giving expressed TCRB sequences. Produced via immunoSEQ multiplex PCR; TCRdb's table is partial and in-frame only. The data show 120,000 to 150,000 clones, about 50% seen once. Sequenced: Tregs from blood. These receptors all come from a young man in good health.

A few counts support this clone. The chain uses TRBV7-3 and TRBJ2-3; D perhaps matches TRBD1 (5 bases). The CDR3 sequence is 14 residues long. The V and J ends lost 2 bases and 4 bases respectively, with 10 bases between them. Germline V CDR1 and CDR2: SGHTA, FQGTGA. The CDR3 region has the DNA TGTGCCAGCAGCTTATCCAGGGTCGCAGATACGCAGTATTTT. It encodes CASSLSRVADTQYF.

The V and J genes are TRBV11-2 and TRBJ2-5, with 7 bases that match TRBD1. CDR3 length: 13 residues. The J segment lost 9 bases and the V segment lost 0 bases, leaving 4 bases of the junction unmatched. From germline, CDR1 is SGHAT and CDR2 FQNNGV. CDR3 sequence: CASSLDSQGAQYF. The CDR3 nucleotides read TGTGCCAGCAGCTTAGACTCGCAGGGGGCCCAGTACTTC.